The sequence of this T cell receptor beta chain was determined in a study of low-dose radiotherapy and immunotherapy resistance in tumors. As for the study in general: Cohort 1 received 0.5 Gy per fraction every 2 weeks, totaling 6.5 Gy. From cycle 1 day 1, patients took oral aspirin 300 mg every day for four cycles.

The V gene's germline CDR1 is MNHEY and CDR2 SMNVEV (reference sequence). CDR3 length equals 14 residues. The V and J ends lost 7 bases and 0 bases respectively, with 13 bases between them. The time point was: after trial treatment. The treatment here: LDRT plus nivolumab, ipilimumab, low-dose cyclophosphamide and aspirin (RACIN trial). Both TCRalpha and TCRbeta chains were reverse transcribed with V-gene-specific primers. With a V-primer adapter and a constant-region primer, TCRs were amplified for roughly 18 PCR cycles. TCRdb reanalysed the reads using MiXCR and keeps one entry per CDR3 protein. The table records approximately 80,000 distinct CDR3 sequences, under 20% of them present only once.

The chain has TRBV27 and TRBJ2-7; perhaps TRBD2 as D (5 bases). The sequence was obtained from a male donor with prostate cancer. Source: PBMCs, taken after low-dose radiotherapy plus immunotherapy. CDR3 bases: TGTGCCAGCAACATGCCGGGGAGCTCCTACGAGCAGTACTTC. It encodes CASNMPGSSYEQYF.